This T cell receptor (beta chain) was observed in a study of T cells in Graves' hyperthyroidism and ophthalmopathy. Template material for amplifying TCR beta CDR3 regions consisted of RNA transcripts. With the HTBI primer set, the TCR CDR3 went through a first round of RT-PCR. Each CDR3 protein is one row after TCRdb ran MiXCR on the multiplex PCR reads. The sample yields tens of thousands of distinct CDR3 sequences, approximately 50% seen once. This clonotype was observed a single time. What it binds is not known. The hyperthyroidism patients had all been newly diagnosed, and their disease duration was under 2 months. Their ages ranged from 18 to 65 years. Orbital computed tomography, thyroid ultrasound, serum thyroxine and TRAb, and clinical symptoms together informed the diagnoses. Regarding the study as a whole: Most clonotypes expanded in the thyroid (above 0.001) were also present in blood.

The sample consisted of peripheral blood or thyroid tissue (not recorded which). The origin of this receptor is a young man with Graves' hyperthyroidism.

CDR3 DNA: TGTGCCAGCAGTTTTCTTACGTTTGAAAACATTCAGTACTTC. As protein: CASSFLTFENIQYF. V usage is TRBV12-3 or TRBV12-4 and J usage is TRBJ2-4; D is uncertain. The V end lost 3 bases, the J end lost 5 bases, and 11 bases lay between the germline ends. The length of the CDR3 is 14 residues.